This T cell receptor (beta chain) was sequenced during a study of T cells of healthy individuals. TCRdb re-called the 5' RACE reads through MiXCR, storing one row per CDR3 protein. The sample shows fewer than 75,000 distinct CDR3 sequences, 15% to 20% of them seen only once. From germline, CDR1 is SGHRS and CDR2 YFSETQ. This CDR3 has 16 amino acids. Trimming took 0 bases from V and 0 from J, leaving 10 bases between them. This clonotype was obtained from a human donor in good health. V and J are TRBV5-1 and TRBJ1-3; D is ambiguous. CDR3 sequence reads: CASSLVGGPSGNTIYF. DNA of the CDR3: TGCGCCAGCAGCTTGGTCGGCGGTCCCTCTGGAAACACCATATATTTT.